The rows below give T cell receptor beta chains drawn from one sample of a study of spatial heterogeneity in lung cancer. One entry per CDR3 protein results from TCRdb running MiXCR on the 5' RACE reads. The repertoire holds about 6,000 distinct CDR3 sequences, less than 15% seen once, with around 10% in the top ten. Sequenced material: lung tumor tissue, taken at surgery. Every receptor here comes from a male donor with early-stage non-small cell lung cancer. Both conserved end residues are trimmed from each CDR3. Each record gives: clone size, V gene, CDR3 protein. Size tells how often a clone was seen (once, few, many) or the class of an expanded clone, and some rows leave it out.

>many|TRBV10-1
ASSESYTRGTGANVLT
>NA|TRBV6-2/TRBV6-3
ASSYSGRQETQY
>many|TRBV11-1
ASSSKTSGIWNEQF
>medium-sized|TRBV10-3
AISESLANQPQH
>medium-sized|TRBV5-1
AYPGTGERNEQF
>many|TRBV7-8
ASSSQRMNTEAF
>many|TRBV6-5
ATHRAAEAF
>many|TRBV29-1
SVESGDRVAVEQY
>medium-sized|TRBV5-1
ASSTGGLSGNTIY
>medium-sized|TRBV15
ATSRDGGYEQY
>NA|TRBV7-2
ASSRLGATDTQY
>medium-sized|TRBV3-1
ASRREGAGYEQY
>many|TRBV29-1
SALDGTSTDTQY
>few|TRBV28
ASILRGNNEQF
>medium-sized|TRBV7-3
ASSLVAGENSPLH
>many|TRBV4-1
ASSYGTSGRALGETQY
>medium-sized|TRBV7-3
ASSFSVSHTQY
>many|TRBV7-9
ASSSGAGFYNSPLH
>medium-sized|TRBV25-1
ASVDSTRADTQY
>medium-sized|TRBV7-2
ASSLEGANTEAF
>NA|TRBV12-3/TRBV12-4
ASRLGTDGEAF
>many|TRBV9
ASSTTLGLAGPNEQF
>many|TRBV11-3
ASSLVAGGYNEQF
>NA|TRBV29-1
SARAGIGGETQY
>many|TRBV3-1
ASSQDSTGLLSGELF